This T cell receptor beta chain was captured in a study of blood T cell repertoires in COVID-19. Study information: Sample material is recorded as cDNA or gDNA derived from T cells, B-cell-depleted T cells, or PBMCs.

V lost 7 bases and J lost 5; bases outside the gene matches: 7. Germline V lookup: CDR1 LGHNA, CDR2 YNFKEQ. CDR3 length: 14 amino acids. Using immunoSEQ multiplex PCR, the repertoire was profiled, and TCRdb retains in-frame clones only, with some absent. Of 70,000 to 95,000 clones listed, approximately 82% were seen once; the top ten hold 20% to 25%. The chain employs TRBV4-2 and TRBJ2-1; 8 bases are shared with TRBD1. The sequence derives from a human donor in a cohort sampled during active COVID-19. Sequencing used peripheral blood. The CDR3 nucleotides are TGTGCCAGCACCCCGGGACAGGTCAACAATGAGCAGTTCTTC. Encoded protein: CASTPGQVNNEQFF.